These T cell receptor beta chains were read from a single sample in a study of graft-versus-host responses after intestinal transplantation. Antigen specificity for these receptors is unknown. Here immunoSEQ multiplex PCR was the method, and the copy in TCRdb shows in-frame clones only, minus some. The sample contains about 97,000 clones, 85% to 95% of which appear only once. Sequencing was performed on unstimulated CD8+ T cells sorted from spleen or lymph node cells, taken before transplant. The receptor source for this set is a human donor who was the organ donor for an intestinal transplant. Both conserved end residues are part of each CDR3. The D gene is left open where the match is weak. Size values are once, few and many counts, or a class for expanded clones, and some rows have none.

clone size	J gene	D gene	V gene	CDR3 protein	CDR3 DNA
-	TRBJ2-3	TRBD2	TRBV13	CASSFDPAVAGGTDTQYF	TGTGCCAGCAGTTTTGATCCGGCCGTAGCGGGGGGCACAGATACGCAGTATTTT
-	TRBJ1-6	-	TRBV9	CASRGRGNSPLHF	TGTGCCAGCAGAGGTAGGGGGAATTCACCCCTCCACTTT
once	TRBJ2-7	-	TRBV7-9	CASGGAVVHEQYF	TGTGCCAGCGGGGGGGCTGTCGTACACGAGCAGTACTTC
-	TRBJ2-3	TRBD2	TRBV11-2	CASSLVAGGLGTQYF	TGTGCCAGCAGCTTAGTGGCGGGGGGGCTGGGTACGCAGTATTTT
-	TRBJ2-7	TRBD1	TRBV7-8	CASSPIPGQEYEQYF	TGTGCCAGCAGCCCGATCCCCGGACAGGAGTACGAGCAGTACTTC
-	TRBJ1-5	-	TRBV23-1	CASNGARADQPQHF	TGCGCCAGCAATGGGGCGCGAGCTGATCAGCCCCAGCATTTT
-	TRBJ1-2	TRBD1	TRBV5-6	CASSIHTGDYTF	TGTGCCAGCAGCATACACACAGGGGACTACACCTTC
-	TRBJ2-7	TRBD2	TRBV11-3	CASSQTGGSYEQYF	TGTGCCAGCAGCCAGACGGGAGGCTCCTACGAGCAGTACTTC
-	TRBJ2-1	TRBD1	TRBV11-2	CASSLAGTGAWSNEQFF	TGTGCCAGCAGCTTAGCGGGGACAGGGGCTTGGAGCAATGAGCAGTTCTTC
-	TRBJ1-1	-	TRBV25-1	CASSDLEESFF	TGTGCCAGCAGTGATTTGGAGGAGTCTTTCTTT
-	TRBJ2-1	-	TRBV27	CASSLQAGSYNEQFF	TGTGCCAGCAGTTTACAGGCGGGCTCCTACAATGAGCAGTTCTTC
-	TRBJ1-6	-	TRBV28	CASSSSGGAGNSPLHF	TGTGCCAGCAGTTCCTCTGGGGGGGCTGGTAATTCACCCCTCCACTTT
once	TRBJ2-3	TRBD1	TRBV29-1	CSVEADRDIHADTQYF	TGCAGCGTTGAAGCTGACAGGGATATCCACGCAGATACGCAGTATTTT
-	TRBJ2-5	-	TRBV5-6	CASSTRQIFRTQYF	TGTGCCAGCAGCACGCGACAGATTTTCCGGACCCAGTACTTC
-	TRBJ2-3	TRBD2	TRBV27	CASSPRTSGRARDTQYF	TGTGCCAGCAGTCCTAGGACTAGCGGGAGGGCGAGGGATACGCAGTATTTT
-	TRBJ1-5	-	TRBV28	CASSPGWRYQPQHF	TGTGCCAGCAGTCCCGGGTGGAGGTATCAGCCCCAGCATTTT
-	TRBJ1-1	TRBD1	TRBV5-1	CASSMDHRGMDSEAFF	TGCGCCAGCAGCATGGACCACAGGGGAATGGACTCTGAAGCTTTCTTT
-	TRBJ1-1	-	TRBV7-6	CASSPMTGLNTEAFF	TGTGCCAGCAGCCCGATGACAGGTTTGAACACTGAAGCTTTCTTT
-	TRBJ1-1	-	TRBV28	CASSLFRVDTEAFF	TGTGCCAGCAGTTTATTCCGAGTGGACACTGAAGCTTTCTTT
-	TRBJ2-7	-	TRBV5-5	CASSFLGQPYEQYF	TGTGCCAGCAGCTTCTTGGGCCAACCCTACGAGCAGTACTTC
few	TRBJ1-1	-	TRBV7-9	CASSVDTEAFF	TGTGCCAGCAGCGTCGACACTGAAGCTTTCTTT
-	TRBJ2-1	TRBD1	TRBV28	CASSLPGTGTFLLYEQFF	TGTGCCAGCAGTTTACCTGGGACAGGGACCTTTCTACTCTATGAGCAGTTCTTC